The entry below describes one T cell receptor (beta chain). This specimen belongs to a study of cytotoxic CD8 clonotypes in ibrutinib-treated CLL. Assay used: immunoSEQ multiplex PCR; TCRdb lists only in-frame clones, some missing. The sample contains about 58,000 clones, over 60% of which appear only once. Material: PBMCs, obtained after 12 months of ibrutinib treatment. The sequence derives from a human donor with chronic lymphocytic leukemia.

The CDR3 region has the DNA TGTGCAGCACGGAGTAGCACAGATACGCAGTATTTT. This encodes CAARSSTDTQYF. The chain uses TRBV6-6 and TRBJ2-3; D gene unclear. CDR1 and CDR2 (germline): MNHNY, SVGAGI (reference sequence). The CDR3 length is 12 residues.